The T cell receptor beta chain under discussion was sequenced for a study of cytotoxic CD8 clonotypes in ibrutinib-treated CLL. Study conclusions and caveats: Public clonotypes, found uncommonly, either contracted or stayed stable on treatment.

There are 18 residues in the CDR3. With regard to this clone: Its specificity is unknown.

The planned depth of sequencing spanned 1 in 200,000 to 1 in 1 million T cells. Repertoires were generated with immunoSEQ multiplex PCR, while TCRdb's copy carries only in-frame clones and drops some. This sample has several thousand clones, with roughly 74% found just once. The TCR originated in a human donor with chronic lymphocytic leukemia. The chain links TRBV21-1 to TRBJ2-1; no check of the table's D call, TRBD2, against the DNA was made. TRBV21-1 corresponds to a pseudogene. The material sequenced was PBMCs, taken before ibrutinib treatment. CDR3 in DNA: TGTGCCAGCAGCAAGGGATGGGGGACTAGCGGTGGCTACAATGAGCAGTTCTTC. Translating it yields CASSKGWGTSGGYNEQFF.